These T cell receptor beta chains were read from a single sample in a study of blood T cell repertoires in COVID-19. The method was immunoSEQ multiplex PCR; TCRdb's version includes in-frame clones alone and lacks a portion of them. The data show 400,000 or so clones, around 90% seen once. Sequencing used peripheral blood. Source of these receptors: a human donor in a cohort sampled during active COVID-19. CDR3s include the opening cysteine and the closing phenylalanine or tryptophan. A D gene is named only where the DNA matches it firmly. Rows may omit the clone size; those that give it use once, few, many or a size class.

DNA: TGTGCCAGTAGTGATTTTACAGGGTTCACCGGGGAGCTGTTTTTT; CDR3: CASSDFTGFTGELFF; V: TRBV19; J: TRBJ2-2; D: NA; size: NA
DNA: TGTGCCAGCAGCGATGGAGCTAGCGGGAGGGCCGAGCAGTACTTC; CDR3: CASSDGASGRAEQYF; V: TRBV2; J: TRBJ2-7; D: TRBD2; size: NA
DNA: TGTGCCATCACTGACAGGGATTCTGGGGCCAACGTCCTGACTTTC; CDR3: CAITDRDSGANVLTF; V: TRBV10-3; J: TRBJ2-6; D: TRBD1; size: NA
DNA: TGCAGTGCTAGTACGGCAGGGGCGGACACCGGGGAGCTGTTTTTT; CDR3: CSASTAGADTGELFF; V: TRBV20-1; J: TRBJ2-2; D: NA; size: NA
DNA: TGTGCCAGTAGTATGGGCATTGGCTACACCTTC; CDR3: CASSMGIGYTF; V: TRBV19; J: TRBJ1-2; D: NA; size: NA
DNA: TGTGCCACCAGTGACTCCAGGTACTCGCCGGGGATGAATACGCAGTATTTT; CDR3: CATSDSRYSPGMNTQYF; V: TRBV24-1; J: TRBJ2-3; D: NA; size: NA
DNA: TGTGCCAGCTCACCGCTAACAGGTTACACTGAAGCTTTCTTT; CDR3: CASSPLTGYTEAFF; V: TRBV18; J: TRBJ1-1; D: NA; size: NA
DNA: TGCGCCAGCAGCCAGGGTACAGGAGAGACGTATGGCTACACCTTC; CDR3: CASSQGTGETYGYTF; V: TRBV5-1; J: TRBJ1-2; D: NA; size: NA
DNA: TGTGCCATTAGAGACAGGGAAGGCGCCGAGCAGTACTTC; CDR3: CAIRDREGAEQYF; V: TRBV10-3; J: TRBJ2-7; D: TRBD1; size: NA
DNA: TGTGCCAGCAGCTGGGAAGGGCCGAGGAAGGGGCTAGCGCACTACAATGAGCAGTTCTTC; CDR3: CASSWEGPRKGLAHYNEQFF; V: TRBV7-6; J: TRBJ2-1; D: NA; size: NA
DNA: TGTGCCATCAGGGGGACTAGCGGGAAGGCCTACAATGAGCAGTTCTTC; CDR3: CAIRGTSGKAYNEQFF; V: TRBV10-3; J: TRBJ2-1; D: TRBD2; size: NA
DNA: TGTGCCTGGAGCACAGACCTTGCAACCAACGTCCTGACTTTC; CDR3: CAWSTDLATNVLTF; V: TRBV30; J: TRBJ2-6; D: NA; size: once
DNA: TGTGCCTGGAATGGACAGGGGTTTCGCGAGCAGTACTTC; CDR3: CAWNGQGFREQYF; V: TRBV30; J: TRBJ2-7; D: TRBD1; size: NA
DNA: TGTGCCAGCTCCGGGACAGGGGGCAGGGATGGCTACACCTTC; CDR3: CASSGTGGRDGYTF; V: TRBV7-9; J: TRBJ1-2; D: TRBD1; size: NA
DNA: TGTGCCTCGGGGGATTCACCCCTCCACTTT; CDR3: CASGDSPLHF; V: TRBV28; J: TRBJ1-6; D: NA; size: NA
DNA: TGTGCCAGCAGCGTTCGACAGGGGGCTTTGGAGACCCAGTACTTC; CDR3: CASSVRQGALETQYF; V: TRBV3-1/TRBV3-2; J: TRBJ2-5; D: TRBD1; size: once
DNA: TGTGCCAGCAGCTTAGTGTCAGGGAAAGTGGCCTACGAGCAGTACTTC; CDR3: CASSLVSGKVAYEQYF; V: TRBV7-8; J: TRBJ2-7; D: NA; size: NA
DNA: TGTGCCAGCAGTTTAGGTGGGAGGAGGACAGATACGCAGTATTTT; CDR3: CASSLGGRRTDTQYF; V: TRBV28; J: TRBJ2-3; D: NA; size: once
DNA: TGTGCCAGCAGCCCCCCGACACCAAGCTACACTGAAGCTTTCTTT; CDR3: CASSPPTPSYTEAFF; V: TRBV14; J: TRBJ1-1; D: NA; size: NA
DNA: TGTGCCTGGAGGGGCGGGGCTAGCGGGGACTTCACAGATACGCAGTATTTT; CDR3: CAWRGGASGDFTDTQYF; V: TRBV30; J: TRBJ2-3; D: TRBD2; size: NA
DNA: TGCGCCAGCAGCCCGGGTCCGGCGGTCGACGAGCAGTACTTC; CDR3: CASSPGPAVDEQYF; V: TRBV5-1; J: TRBJ2-7; D: NA; size: NA
DNA: TGTGCCAGCAGTGAACACGGTCCGGAGGAAAAACTGTTTTTT; CDR3: CASSEHGPEEKLFF; V: TRBV25-1; J: TRBJ1-4; D: NA; size: NA
DNA: TGTGCCAGCAGCGGGACAGCAATGAATCAGCCCCAGCATTTT; CDR3: CASSGTAMNQPQHF; V: TRBV27; J: TRBJ1-5; D: TRBD1; size: NA
DNA: TGTGCCAGTAGTGCCGGGACAGGGGATGCCAATGAGCAGTTCTTC; CDR3: CASSAGTGDANEQFF; V: TRBV19; J: TRBJ2-1; D: TRBD1; size: many
DNA: TGTGCCAGCAGCTTGGACCCGGGACTAAACTCCTACGAGCAGTACTTC; CDR3: CASSLDPGLNSYEQYF; V: TRBV11-2; J: TRBJ2-7; D: TRBD2; size: NA
DNA: TGTGCCAGCAGTTTAGGGGCGGGTGAAAAACTGTTTTTT; CDR3: CASSLGAGEKLFF; V: TRBV12-3/TRBV12-4; J: TRBJ1-4; D: NA; size: once
DNA: TGTGCCAGCAGCTTATCCCAGGGCCTTTATGGCTACACCTTC; CDR3: CASSLSQGLYGYTF; V: TRBV7-2; J: TRBJ1-2; D: NA; size: once
DNA: TGTGCCAGCAGTCCCGGACAGGGCTCGGGAAAACTGTTTTTT; CDR3: CASSPGQGSGKLFF; V: TRBV27; J: TRBJ1-4; D: TRBD1; size: NA
DNA: TGTGCCAGCAGCCGCCTAGGTGAACGGGGAACCTACGAGCAGTACTTC; CDR3: CASSRLGERGTYEQYF; V: TRBV7-9; J: TRBJ2-7; D: NA; size: NA
DNA: TGTGCCAGCAGTGGGGACATTCCCGCAAACACCATATATTTT; CDR3: CASSGDIPANTIYF; V: TRBV2; J: TRBJ1-3; D: NA; size: NA
DNA: TGTGCCAGCAGCGTAGGGGACAGGGCACTAAACTATGGCTACACCTTC; CDR3: CASSVGDRALNYGYTF; V: TRBV9; J: TRBJ1-2; D: TRBD1; size: NA
DNA: TGTGCCAGCAGCTTAGTAGCTAGCTCGGTCAATGAGCAGTTCTTC; CDR3: CASSLVASSVNEQFF; V: TRBV7-2; J: TRBJ2-1; D: NA; size: NA
DNA: TGTGCCAGCAGTGACCCCGGGATTTACGAGCAGTACTTC; CDR3: CASSDPGIYEQYF; V: TRBV6-1; J: TRBJ2-7; D: NA; size: few
DNA: TGTGCCAGCAGGTCGAGGATGAACACTGAAGCTTTCTTT; CDR3: CASRSRMNTEAFF; V: TRBV27; J: TRBJ1-1; D: NA; size: few
DNA: TGTGCCAGCAGCCCTCAAAGGGGGCAGTTCTTC; CDR3: CASSPQRGQFF; V: TRBV7-9; J: TRBJ2-1; D: NA; size: NA
DNA: TGTGCCATCAGCGACGGGGACTACAATGAGCAGTTCTTC; CDR3: CAISDGDYNEQFF; V: TRBV10-3; J: TRBJ2-1; D: NA; size: once
DNA: TGTGCCACCAGCTCACGACTAGCAACAGATACGCAGTATTTT; CDR3: CATSSRLATDTQYF; V: TRBV15; J: TRBJ2-3; D: TRBD2; size: once
DNA: TGTGCCAGCAGTTCAGGGGACAGCCTGTCTCAGCCCCAGCATTTT; CDR3: CASSSGDSLSQPQHF; V: TRBV27; J: TRBJ1-5; D: TRBD1; size: NA
DNA: TGTGCCAGCAGCCAAGATTCGACAGCTAACTATGGCTACACCTTC; CDR3: CASSQDSTANYGYTF; V: TRBV3-1/TRBV3-2; J: TRBJ1-2; D: NA; size: NA
DNA: TGTGCCAGCAGCCCCCCGAGGCCGAACACTGAAGCTTTCTTT; CDR3: CASSPPRPNTEAFF; V: TRBV21-1; J: TRBJ1-1; D: NA; size: once